This T cell receptor (beta chain) was documented in a study of T cell changes during pregnancy in multiple sclerosis. This CDR3 contains 13 residues. CDR1 is SGHNT and CDR2 is YYREEE in the germline V gene (reference sequence). Trimming removed 5 bases at V and 2 bases at J, with 11 bases between. Method: immunoSEQ multiplex PCR; TCRdb's copy keeps in-frame clones and lacks some. The data show roughly 40,000 clones, approximately 94% seen once. The sequenced sample was CD4+ T cells from peripheral blood mononuclear cells, obtained after pregnancy. This clonotype originated in a female donor with multiple sclerosis, enrolled in a pregnancy study. This chain connects TRBV5-4 to TRBJ2-7, with a possible D match to TRBD2 (6 bases). The CDR3 DNA reads as TGTGCCAGCAGAAGTGCGGGGACCTACGAGCAGTACTTC. Translated: CASRSAGTYEQYF. The entire variable domain, with the rest obtained from reference TRBV5-4 and TRBJ2-7, is as follows: ETGVTQSPTHLIKTRGQQVTLRCSSQSGHNTVSWYQQALGQGPQFIFQYYREEENGRGNFPPRFSGLQFPNYSSELNVNALELDDSALYLCASRSAGTYEQYFGPGTRLTVT.